The 18 T cell receptor beta chains below all came from one sample that was sequenced in a study of technical replicates of blood from four donors. Using immunoSEQ multiplex PCR, the repertoire was profiled, and TCRdb retains in-frame clones only, with some absent. The data hold about 89,000 clones, with about 94% observed a single time. Sequenced input: T cells isolated from PBMCs. These receptors all come from a human donor in good health.

The rearrangement links TRBV28 to TRBJ2-7; D gene uncertain. The CDR3 extends over 14 amino acids. Germline V gives CDR1 MDHEN, CDR2 SYDVKM. V lost 3 bases and J 1 base, leaving 10 bases between the germline ends. The CDR3 loop reads CASSFSGRSYEQYF. The CDR3 DNA reads as TGTGCCAGCAGTTTCTCGGGTCGTTCCTACGAGCAGTACTTC. The full variable domain, with the rest looked up from reference TRBV28 and TRBJ2-7, is DVKVTQSSRYLVKRTGEKVFLECVQDMDHENMFWYRQDPGLGLRLIYFSYDVKMKEKGDIPEGYSVSREKKERFSLILESASTNQTSMYLCASSFSGRSYEQYFGPGTRLTVT.

The chain combines TRBV11-2 with TRBJ2-5, with 8 bases lining up with TRBD2. The junction had 6 bases not matched to a gene; V was cut back by 4 bases and J by 5 bases. The CDR3 is made up of 14 amino acids. Germline lookup yields CDR1 SGHAT and CDR2 FQNNGV. CDR3 DNA: TGTGCCAGCAGCTCCGGACTAGCAGAGGAGACCCAGTACTTC. Residues: CASSSGLAEETQYF.

The rearrangement links TRBV6-5 to TRBJ1-1; D is possibly TRBD1 (5 bases). Germline V gives CDR1 MNHEY, CDR2 SVGAGI. This CDR3 region has 14 residues. With 5 bases removed from V and 4 bases from J, the gap between germline ends came to 14 bases. The CDR3 sequence: CASSTSWGRTEAFF. The CDR3 nucleotides read TGTGCCAGCAGTACCTCGTGGGGCCGCACTGAAGCTTTCTTT.

Only one count was recorded for this clone. This sequence joins TRBV19 and TRBJ2-5, with 7 bases identical to TRBD1. J gave up 2 bases and V 6 bases, and 12 bases lay outside the gene matches. This CDR3 has 16 amino acids. Germline CDR1 reads LNHDA; CDR2 reads SQIVND (reference sequence). The CDR3 DNA follows: TGTGCCAGTAGCCATCCTCCCGGGACAGAACAAGAGACCCAGTACTTC. Amino acid sequence: CASSHPPGTEQETQYF.

This clone occurred once. Within the sample, other DNA sequences also encode this same CDR3. This chain connects TRBV29-1 to TRBJ1-5, with TRBD1 matching 7 bases. The V gene end was trimmed by 4 bases and the J gene end by 6 bases; junction bases not matched to a gene: 6. Germline CDR1 and CDR2: SQVTM and ANQGSEA. The CDR3 length is 13 residues. In DNA, the CDR3 is TGCAGCGTTGGACAGGGCGAGGGTCAGCCCCAGCATTTT. As protein: CSVGQGEGQPQHF.

This sequence joins TRBV11-2 and TRBJ2-5, with a possible D match to TRBD1 (5 bases). Trimming left V 1 base short and J 1 base short, with 10 bases between. The CDR3 extends over 15 amino acids. CDR1 SGHAT and CDR2 FQNNGV come from the germline V gene. CDR3 sequence: CASSLGLGAQETQYF. The DNA for the CDR3 is TGTGCCAGCAGCTTAGGGCTTGGGGCCCAAGAGACCCAGTACTTC. The entire variable domain, with the rest obtained from reference TRBV11-2 and TRBJ2-5, is as follows: EAGVAQSPRYKIIEKRQSVAFWCNPISGHATLYWYQQILGQGPKLLIQFQNNGVVDDSQLPKDRFSAERLKGVDSTLKIQPAKLEDSAVYLCASSLGLGAQETQYFGPGTRLLVL.

This clone was counted a single time. This chain joins TRBV7-9 and TRBJ2-1; weak D call: TRBD1 (7 bases). V was pared by 7 bases and J by 8 bases, with 27 bases between. The CDR3 is made up of 17 amino acids. Germline values: CDR1 SEHNR, CDR2 FQNEAQ (reference sequence). CDR3 sequence reads: CASIIGGTAVHVDEQFF. In nucleotides, the CDR3 is TGTGCCAGCATCATAGGGGGGACAGCTGTACATGTCGATGAGCAGTTCTTC.

The chain couples TRBV9 to TRBJ2-3, with TRBD1 matching 7 bases. The CDR3 runs 15 residues. V lost 3 bases and J lost 1; bases outside the gene matches: 5. Germline V CDR1 and CDR2: SGDLS, YYNGEE. CDR3 protein: CASSGQGYGTDTQYF. The CDR3 nucleotides are TGTGCCAGCAGCGGACAGGGTTATGGCACAGATACGCAGTATTTT. Full variable domain (rest looked up from reference TRBV9 and TRBJ2-3): DSGVTQTPKHLITATGQRVTLRCSPRSGDLSVYWYQQSLDQGLQFLIQYYNGEERAKGNILERFSAQQFPDLHSELNLSSLELGDSALYFCASSGQGYGTDTQYFGPGTRLTVL.

The chain is built from TRBV4-1 and TRBJ1-1; TRBD1 agrees at 11 bases. Germline loops: CDR1 MGHRA, CDR2 YSYEKL. With 3 bases clipped from V and 6 bases from J, the junction kept 6 bases outside the gene matches. This CDR3 is 15 amino acids long. CDR3 in amino acids: CASSHGGQGDAEAFF. In DNA form, the CDR3 reads TGCGCCAGCAGCCACGGGGGACAGGGGGACGCTGAAGCTTTCTTT.

The gene calls are TRBV6-5 and TRBJ1-1; 7 nucleotides agree with TRBD1. The CDR3 loop spans 14 amino acids. Trimming at V came to 0 bases and at J to 5 bases, leaving 3 bases not matched to a gene. Germline-derived CDR1 and CDR2 are MNHEY and SVGAGI. The CDR3 region is CASSYSTGKTEAFF. DNA of the CDR3: TGTGCCAGCAGTTACTCGACAGGGAAGACTGAAGCTTTCTTT.

CDR3 nucleotide sequence: TGTGCCAGCTCACCTTACCAGCGGGACATCCATGAGCAGTTCTTC. Protein product: CASSPYQRDIHEQFF. The rearrangement joins TRBV18 to TRBJ2-1, with D possibly TRBD2 on 7 matching bases. The germline V gene has CDR1 KGHSH and CDR2 LQKENI. V was trimmed by 3 bases and J by 8 bases, leaving 17 bases between them. The CDR3 has 15 amino acids.

The chain links TRBV7-6 to TRBJ2-1; 8 nucleotides match TRBD1. Looked up from germline, CDR1 is SGHVS and CDR2 is FNYEAQ. V was clipped by 4 bases and J by 7 bases; unmatched bases: 6. The CDR3 loop spans 14 amino acids. CDR3 DNA sequence: TGTGCCAGCAGCTCCCCGGACAGGGCGAATGAGCAGTTCTTC. Protein product: CASSSPDRANEQFF.

The rearrangement uses TRBV11-2 and TRBJ1-2; D is unresolved. The CDR3 consists of 14 residues. Germline lookup yields CDR1 SGHAT and CDR2 FQNNGV. Deletions cut 3 bases from V and 4 bases from J, with 12 bases between. Here the CDR3 reads CASSFQAVPYGYTF. CDR3 sequence (DNA): TGTGCCAGCAGCTTCCAGGCAGTACCCTATGGCTACACCTTC.

The sample holds one count of this clone. The chain has TRBV6-5 and TRBJ1-1, with D uncertain. The germline V gene encodes CDR1 MNHEY and CDR2 SVGAGI. Trimming left V 5 bases short and J 1 base short, with 8 bases between. The length of the CDR3 is 13 residues. The CDR3 DNA sequence: TGTGCCAGCAGTAGTTCAGAGAACACTGAAGCTTTCTTT. This codes for CASSSSENTEAFF.

This clone was seen a single time. The chain joins TRBV5-4 to TRBJ2-3; 14 nucleotides match TRBD2. The CDR3 is made up of 16 amino acids. After removal of 3 bases from V and 6 bases from J, the junction contained 6 bases not matched to a gene. Per germline, CDR1 SGHNT and CDR2 YYREEE (reference sequence). CDR3 in DNA: TGTGCCAGCAGCTGGACTAGCGGGAGGTCTTCGGATACGCAGTATTTT. This translates into CASSWTSGRSSDTQYF.

CDR3 protein: CASSYSPRAETQYF. The CDR3 DNA reads TGTGCCAGCAGTTACTCCCCCCGAGCGGAGACCCAGTACTTC. The chain couples TRBV6-6 to TRBJ2-5, with D unclear. The CDR3 is 14 residues long. Germline CDR1 is MNHNY and CDR2 is SVGAGI (reference sequence). The V end lost 0 bases, the J end lost 5 bases, and 10 bases lay between the germline ends.

The chain links TRBV6-1 to TRBJ1-2; TRBD1 agrees at 7 bases. The germline CDR1 and CDR2 sequences are MNHNS and SASEGT. With V trimmed by 1 base and J by 4 bases, 3 bases remained unmatched. This CDR3 has 14 residues. The CDR3 DNA follows: TGTGCCAGCAGTGAAGGACAGGGATTCTATGGCTACACCTTC. The encoded protein is CASSEGQGFYGYTF.

The V gene is TRBV5-4, the J gene TRBJ2-1, with 9 bases fitting TRBD1. The length of the CDR3 is 15 residues. V lost 2 bases, J lost 6 bases, and 6 bases stayed unmatched. Germline lookup yields CDR1 SGHNT and CDR2 YYREEE (reference sequence). CDR3 nucleotide sequence: TGTGCCAGCAGCTTAGGACAGGGGCAGCGCAATGAGCAGTTCTTC. The encoded protein is CASSLGQGQRNEQFF.